Following are 32 T cell receptor beta chains from one sample sequenced in a study of response to subunit inactivated influenza vaccine. Via MiXCR, TCRdb re-called the RT-PCR reads, giving one row per CDR3 protein. The sample has about 830,000 distinct CDR3 sequences, approximately 17% seen once; the top ten hold roughly 11%. Sequencing was performed on PBMCs from blood, taken 4 to 6 days after vaccination. The receptors were gathered from a man between 45 and 60 years old who received an inactivated influenza vaccine.

This sequence joins TRBV11-2 and TRBJ2-1, with 10 bases that match TRBD1. Germline V gives CDR1 SGHAT, CDR2 FQNNGV. This CDR3 contains 15 residues. V dropped 1 base and J dropped 6; count of bases not matched to a gene: 3. CDR3 nucleotides: TGTGCCAGCAGCTTAGGACAGGGGGCAGCCAATGAGCAGTTCTTC. Translated, it gives CASSLGQGAANEQFF.

This rearrangement joins TRBV11-3 to TRBJ2-2, with TRBD1 matching over 7 bases. The CDR3 length is 15 residues. Germline trimming cut 5 bases from V and 4 bases from J; bases unmatched to any gene: 7. CDR1 and CDR2 from the germline V gene are SGHNT and YENEEA. For the CDR3, the DNA is TGTGCCAGCAGCCCGGGACAGTCGGGCACCGGGGAGCTGTTTTTT. Translating gives CASSPGQSGTGELFF.

This clonotype was detected only a few times. The V call is TRBV15, the J call TRBJ2-7, with 9 bases aligning to TRBD1. The length of the CDR3 is 15 residues. The V gene end was trimmed by 2 bases and the J gene end by 5 bases; junction bases not matched to a gene: 7. CDR1 and CDR2 (germline): LNHNV, YYDKDF (reference sequence). CDR3 sequence reads: CATSRPGQGSHEQYF. The CDR3 nucleotides are TGTGCCACCAGCAGACCGGGACAGGGATCCCACGAGCAGTACTTC.

This clonotype was detected ten times or more. The chain couples TRBV5-5 to TRBJ2-1; TRBD1 might be the D (6 bases). The CDR3 extends over 15 amino acids. CDR1 and CDR2 from the germline V gene are SGHKS and YYEKEE (reference sequence). The V end lost 0 bases, the J end lost 3 bases, and 10 bases lay between the germline ends. CDR3 DNA: TGTGCCAGCAGCTTGGCAGGGGCAAACTACAATGAGCAGTTCTTC. Encoded protein: CASSLAGANYNEQFF.

The chain combines TRBV6-1 with TRBJ1-5; D gene ambiguous. The CDR3 is made up of 14 amino acids. Germline V gene sequence: CDR1 MNHNS, CDR2 SASEGT. V gave up 6 bases and J gave up 6 bases, with 15 bases separating them. The CDR3 sequence: CASSRRREGQPQHF. The CDR3 nucleotides are TGTGCCAGCAGCCGCAGAAGGGAGGGTCAGCCCCAGCATTTT.

This clonotype was observed a few times. The V gene is TRBV7-9, the J gene TRBJ2-7; 11 bases fit TRBD2. Looked up from germline, CDR1 is SEHNR and CDR2 is FQNEAQ (reference sequence). V lost 4 bases and J lost 3; bases outside the gene matches: 5. The CDR3 loop spans 15 amino acids. CDR3 nucleotide sequence: TGTGCCAGCAGCTATACTAGCGGGAGTATCTACGAGCAGTACTTC. Its protein is CASSYTSGSIYEQYF.

This clonotype was found a few times. The chain is built from TRBV20-1 and TRBJ2-7; D may be TRBD1 or TRBD2 (5 bases each). The V and J ends lost 0 bases and 1 base respectively, with 13 bases between them. This CDR3 is 15 amino acids long. In germline, CDR1 is DFQATT, CDR2 SNEGSKA (reference sequence). CDR3 region: CSARDSGLASYEQYF. In nucleotides, the CDR3 is TGCAGTGCTAGAGATTCAGGGCTAGCATCCTACGAGCAGTACTTC.

The chain uses TRBV5-1 and TRBJ2-7, with a possible D match to TRBD2 (5 bases). In germline, CDR1 is SGHRS, CDR2 YFSETQ. The CDR3 contains 14 residues. V was shortened by 2 bases and J by 5 bases, with 14 bases between the two germline ends. The CDR3: CASSLDTGSDEQYF. The CDR3 bases are TGCGCCAGCAGCTTAGACACGGGTAGCGACGAGCAGTACTTC.

This clonotype has a count of ten or more. This chain links TRBV12-3 or TRBV12-4 with TRBJ2-7, with TRBD2 identical over 7 bases. The CDR3 spans 15 residues. V lost 3 bases, J lost 0 bases, and 5 bases stayed unmatched. CDR3 region: CASSFSRGSSYEQYF. In nucleotides, the CDR3 is TGTGCCAGCAGTTTCTCGCGCGGGAGCTCCTACGAGCAGTACTTC.

This clonotype was observed a few times. The V gene is TRBV5-1, the J gene TRBJ2-7; 8 bases are a match to TRBD1. CDR3 length: 15 amino acids. CDR1 and CDR2 (germline): SGHRS, YFSETQ. V lost 2 bases, J lost 3 bases, and 7 bases stayed unmatched. Written as DNA, the CDR3 is TGCGCCAGCAGCTTCGGGGGACAGGCAGTCTACGAGCAGTACTTC. It specifies CASSFGGQAVYEQYF.

This clonotype was recorded once. The chain recombines TRBV11-3 with TRBJ2-3, with 8 bases fitting TRBD2. CDR1 and CDR2 from the germline V gene are SGHNT and YENEEA. V gave up 6 bases and J gave up 6 bases; unmatched junction bases: 11. This CDR3 has 15 amino acids. Written as DNA, the CDR3 is TGTGCCAGCAGTTGGGGCTTTAGCGGGAAGGATACGCAGTATTTT. This codes for CASSWGFSGKDTQYF.

This clonotype was picked up one time. The rearrangement uses TRBV20-1 and TRBJ2-3, with 16 nucleotides matching TRBD2. The germline CDR1 and CDR2 sequences are DFQATT and SNEGSKA (reference sequence). With V trimmed by 6 bases and J by 4 bases, 4 bases remained unmatched. The CDR3 totals 15 residues. The CDR3 nucleotides read TGCAGTGCGACCGGGACTAGCGGGGGGGCAGATACGCAGTATTTT. The encoded protein is CSATGTSGGADTQYF.

This clonotype showed up many times. This rearrangement joins TRBV20-1 to TRBJ2-3; the match to TRBD2 covers 12 bases. Germline CDR1 DFQATT, CDR2 SNEGSKA (reference sequence). This CDR3 has 16 amino acids. The junction had 2 bases not matched to a gene; V was cut back by 1 base and J by 0 bases. The CDR3 sequence: CSARGGTSGSTDTQYF. Written as DNA, the CDR3 is TGCAGTGCTAGAGGAGGGACTAGCGGGAGCACAGATACGCAGTATTTT.

This clonotype was observed many times. The rearrangement links TRBV7-8 to TRBJ2-1; 7 bases align to TRBD1. CDR1 SGHVS and CDR2 FQNEAQ come from the germline V gene. V lost 2 bases and J lost 4; bases outside the gene matches: 5. This CDR3 has 15 residues. CDR3: CASSLRGQPYNEQFF. The CDR3 nucleotides read TGTGCCAGCAGCTTAAGGGGACAGCCTTACAATGAGCAGTTCTTC.

In its sample, this clonotype was seen many times. The chain uses TRBV29-1 and TRBJ2-2; D gene uncertain. The ends were cut back, 4 bases at V and 3 bases at J, with 12 bases in the middle. Germline CDR1 and CDR2: SQVTM and ANQGSEA. The length of the CDR3 is 14 residues. The CDR3 is CSVGTPGHTGELFF. DNA of the CDR3: TGCAGCGTTGGGACCCCCGGTCACACCGGGGAGCTGTTTTTT.

The table lists this clonotype with a few counts. This chain links TRBV7-2 with TRBJ2-3; either TRBD1 or TRBD2 may supply D (6 bases each). Trimming cost V 0 bases and J 0 bases, with 10 bases left between them. The CDR3 has 16 amino acids. Germline-derived CDR1 and CDR2 are SGHTA and FQGNSA. The CDR3 nucleotides read TGTGCCAGCAGCTTAGCCCCGGGGGCCAGCACAGATACGCAGTATTTT. Its translation is CASSLAPGASTDTQYF.

V and J are TRBV28 and TRBJ2-1; TRBD2 agrees at 12 bases. V lost 5 bases and J lost 6; bases outside the gene matches: 8. CDR1 is MDHEN and CDR2 is SYDVKM in the germline V gene. This CDR3 region has 16 residues. In DNA, the CDR3 is TGTGCCAGCAGTCCGACCGGACTAGCGGGATTCAATGAGCAGTTCTTC. Residues: CASSPTGLAGFNEQFF.

This clonotype has a handful of counts. V and J are TRBV12-3 or TRBV12-4 and TRBJ2-1, with TRBD2 matching over 8 bases. The CDR3 spans 17 residues. Trimming removed 6 bases from V and 7 bases from J; junction bases left unmatched: 17. CDR3 sequence: CASSPVPGGRGENEQFF. In nucleotides, the CDR3 is TGTGCCAGCAGCCCAGTCCCGGGGGGGAGGGGTGAAAATGAGCAGTTCTTC.

This clonotype was seen only a few times. This sequence joins TRBV6-1 and TRBJ1-5, with unresolved D. CDR1 and CDR2 from the germline V gene are MNHNS and SASEGT. V was trimmed by 6 bases and J by 4 bases, leaving 10 bases between them. This CDR3 is 13 amino acids long. The CDR3 sequence is CASRDRTNQPQHF. In DNA, the CDR3 is TGTGCCAGCAGGGACCGCACAAATCAGCCCCAGCATTTT.

The rearrangement uses TRBV5-1 and TRBJ2-4; TRBD2 might be the D (6 bases). V lost 5 bases and J lost 1, with 19 bases in between. The CDR3 has 17 amino acids. Germline CDR1 SGHRS, CDR2 YFSETQ. DNA of the CDR3: TGCGCCAGCAGACGACACGGGACTTCAACTGCCAAAAACATTCAGTACTTC. It specifies CASRRHGTSTAKNIQYF.

This clonotype was counted ten times or more. This sequence joins TRBV7-2 and TRBJ2-1; perhaps TRBD1 as D (5 bases). With 3 bases removed from V and 6 bases from J, the gap between germline ends came to 9 bases. This CDR3 contains 13 residues. CDR1 SGHTA and CDR2 FQGNSA come from the germline V gene. The CDR3: CASSLGRVNEQFF. CDR3 nucleotide sequence: TGTGCCAGCAGCTTGGGCAGGGTCAATGAGCAGTTCTTC.

This clonotype has only a few counts. This rearrangement joins TRBV9 to TRBJ2-2, with TRBD1 identical over 10 bases. The V gene end was trimmed by 7 bases and the J gene end by 4 bases; junction bases not matched to a gene: 19. Germline V lookup: CDR1 SGDLS, CDR2 YYNGEE. The length of the CDR3 is 19 residues. The CDR3 spells CASSHPLSPGQGSTGELFF. The CDR3 DNA reads TGTGCCAGCTCCCATCCTCTCTCACCGGGACAGGGGAGCACCGGGGAGCTGTTTTTT.

A remark on this clonotype: The junction departs from germline at one end; a sequencing error may be responsible. This chain links TRBV20-1 with TRBJ2-3; tentatively, D is TRBD2 (7 bases). Germline V gives CDR1 DFQATT, CDR2 SNEGSKA (reference sequence). This CDR3 has 17 residues. The CDR3 loop reads CCARGAPGGYSTDTQYF. CDR3 DNA sequence: TGCTGTGCTAGAGGGGCGCCGGGGGGCTATAGCACAGATACGCAGTATTTT.

The chain couples TRBV27 to TRBJ2-7; D remains ambiguous. CDR1 is MNHEY, CDR2 SMNVEV, per germline (reference sequence). This CDR3 contains 15 residues. V was shortened by 7 bases and J by 0 bases, with 16 bases between the two germline ends. CDR3 nucleotide sequence: TGTGCCAGCACTCGTAAAGGTGGGGACTCCTACGAGCAGTACTTC. Translation gives CASTRKGGDSYEQYF.

V gene TRBV4-3 combines with J gene TRBJ2-2; D unresolved. Germline values: CDR1 LGHNA, CDR2 YSLEER. The length of the CDR3 is 15 residues. Between the trimmed V and J ends, which lost 2 bases and 0 bases, there was a span of 7 bases. CDR3 amino acids: CASSQWTANTGELFF. In DNA form, the CDR3 reads TGCGCCAGCAGCCAATGGACGGCGAACACCGGGGAGCTGTTTTTT.

This clonotype occurred a few times. This chain uses TRBV29-1 with TRBJ2-3, with TRBD2 matching over 10 bases. The trim removed 5 bases at V and 9 bases at J, leaving 11 bases unmatched. Germline lookup yields CDR1 SQVTM and CDR2 ANQGSEA. The CDR3 contains 14 residues. The CDR3 DNA sequence: TGCAGCGTTAGGACTAGCGGCTTCTTCAGAACGCAGTATTTT. Encoded protein: CSVRTSGFFRTQYF.

Only a few counts were recorded for this clonotype. The chain carries TRBV6-2 or TRBV6-3 and TRBJ2-3, with 11 positions matching TRBD2. Per germline, CDR1 MNHEY and CDR2 SVGEGT. The CDR3 spans 15 residues. Trimming took 2 bases from V and 9 from J; bases not matched to a gene: 7. This chain's CDR3 is CASSYGSGGARTQYF. CDR3 DNA: TGTGCCAGCAGTTACGGTAGCGGGGGGGCGAGAACGCAGTATTTT.

The table lists this clonotype with a few counts. This sequence joins TRBV5-1 and TRBJ2-5, with TRBD1 matching 9 bases. The CDR3 runs to 15 residues. J gave up 5 bases and V 4 bases, and 9 bases lay outside the gene matches. Germline CDR1 and CDR2: SGHRS and YFSETQ. CDR3: CASSVTGGTMETQYF. DNA for the CDR3: TGCGCCAGCAGCGTGACAGGGGGGACGATGGAGACCCAGTACTTC.

This clonotype has ten or more counts. The V call is TRBV10-3, the J call TRBJ1-3; D gene unclear. This CDR3 is 14 amino acids long. V was trimmed by 6 bases and J by 0 bases, leaving 9 bases between them. Germline lookup yields CDR1 ENHRY and CDR2 SYGVKD. CDR3 loop: CAIRVSSSGNTIYF. Here the CDR3 DNA reads TGTGCCATCAGGGTGTCATCCTCTGGAAACACCATATATTTT.

This chain joins TRBV20-1 and TRBJ2-3; TRBD1 or TRBD2 may be the D gene (6 bases each). Germline CDR1 reads DFQATT; CDR2 reads SNEGSKA (reference sequence). V was shortened by 3 bases and J by 7 bases, with 17 bases between the two germline ends. CDR3 size: 14 residues. The CDR3 sequence is CSARPPRGRYTQYF. The DNA for the CDR3 is TGCAGTGCTAGGCCGCCCCGGGGGCGTTATACGCAGTATTTT.

The genes are TRBV5-6 and TRBJ2-1; the match to TRBD2 covers 14 bases. The germline gives CDR1 SGHDT, CDR2 YYEEEE. The CDR3 is made up of 19 amino acids. With 4 bases clipped from V and 4 bases from J, the junction kept 13 bases outside the gene matches. CDR3 sequence (DNA): TGTGCCAGCAGCCACACGACTAGCGGGAGGGCCTGGGTTTACAATGAGCAGTTCTTC. It encodes CASSHTTSGRAWVYNEQFF. The full variable domain, in which reference TRBV5-6 and TRBJ2-1 provide the parts outside the CDR3, is DAGVTQSPTHLIKTRGQQVTLRCSPKSGHDTVSWYQQALGQGPQFIFQYYEEEERQRGNFPDRFSGHQFPNYSSELNVNALLLGDSALYLCASSHTTSGRAWVYNEQFFGPGTRLTVL.

The chain joins TRBV2 to TRBJ2-3; 10 bases match TRBD2. Germline values: CDR1 SNHLY, CDR2 FYNNEI. V trimming: 3 bases; J trimming: 2 bases; junction bases outside the gene matches: 5. This CDR3 has 16 residues. The CDR3 nucleotides read TGTGCCAGCAGTGACCCTAGCGGGAGCATCACAGATACGCAGTATTTT. Translation: CASSDPSGSITDTQYF. Filled out from reference TRBV2 and TRBJ2-3, the complete variable domain reads EPEVTQTPSHQVTQMGQEVILRCVPISNHLYFYWYRQILGQKVEFLVSFYNNEISEKSEIFDDQFSVERPDGSNFTLKIRSTKLEDSAMYFCASSDPSGSITDTQYFGPGTRLTVL.